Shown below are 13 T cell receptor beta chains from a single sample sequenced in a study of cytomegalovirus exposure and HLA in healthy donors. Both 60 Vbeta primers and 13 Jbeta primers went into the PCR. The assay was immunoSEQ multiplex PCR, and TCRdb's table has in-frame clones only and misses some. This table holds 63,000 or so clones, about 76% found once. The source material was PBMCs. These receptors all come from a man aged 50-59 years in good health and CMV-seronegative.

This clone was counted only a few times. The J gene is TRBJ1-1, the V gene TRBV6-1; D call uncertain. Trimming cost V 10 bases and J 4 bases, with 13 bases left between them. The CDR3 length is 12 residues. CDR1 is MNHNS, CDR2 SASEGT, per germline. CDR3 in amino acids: CATGYASTEAFF. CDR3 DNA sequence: TGTGCCACCGGGTATGCGAGCACTGAAGCTTTCTTT.

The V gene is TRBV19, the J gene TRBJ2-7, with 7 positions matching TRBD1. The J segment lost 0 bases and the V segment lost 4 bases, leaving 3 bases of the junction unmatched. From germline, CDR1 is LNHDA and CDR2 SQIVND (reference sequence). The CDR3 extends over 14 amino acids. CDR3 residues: CASSSRGSSYEQYF. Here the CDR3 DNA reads TGTGCCAGTAGTAGCAGGGGGAGCTCCTACGAGCAGTACTTC.

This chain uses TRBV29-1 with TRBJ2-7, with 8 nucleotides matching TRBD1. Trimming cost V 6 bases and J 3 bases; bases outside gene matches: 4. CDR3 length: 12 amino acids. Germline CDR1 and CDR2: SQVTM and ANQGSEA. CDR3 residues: CSVETGVYEQYF. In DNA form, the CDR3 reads TGCAGCGTGGAGACAGGGGTCTACGAGCAGTACTTC.

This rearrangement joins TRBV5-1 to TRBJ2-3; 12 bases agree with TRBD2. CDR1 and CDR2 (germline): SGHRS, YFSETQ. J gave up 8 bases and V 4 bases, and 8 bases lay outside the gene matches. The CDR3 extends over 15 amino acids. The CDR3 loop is CASSGWTSGESTQYF. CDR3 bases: TGCGCCAGCAGCGGCTGGACTAGCGGGGAGTCTACGCAGTATTTT.

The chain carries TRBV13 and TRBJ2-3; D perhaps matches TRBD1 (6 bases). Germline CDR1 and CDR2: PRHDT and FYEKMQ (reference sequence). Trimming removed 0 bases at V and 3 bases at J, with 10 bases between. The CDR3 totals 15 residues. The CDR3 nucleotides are TGTGCCAGCAGCTTAGGCCTAACAGGGACAGATACGCAGTATTTT. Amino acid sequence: CASSLGLTGTDTQYF.

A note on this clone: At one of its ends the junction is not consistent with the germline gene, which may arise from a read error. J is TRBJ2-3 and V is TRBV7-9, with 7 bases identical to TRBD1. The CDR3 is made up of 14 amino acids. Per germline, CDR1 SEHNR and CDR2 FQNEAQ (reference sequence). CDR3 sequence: CSSSSGQDTDTQYF. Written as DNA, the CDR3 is TGTTCCAGCAGCTCCGGACAGGACACAGATACGCAGTATTTT.

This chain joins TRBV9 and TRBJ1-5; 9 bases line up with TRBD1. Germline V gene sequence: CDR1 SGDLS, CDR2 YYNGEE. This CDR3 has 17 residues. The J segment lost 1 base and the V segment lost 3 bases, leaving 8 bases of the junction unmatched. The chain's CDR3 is CASSEGQGHGSNQPQHF. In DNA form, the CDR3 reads TGTGCCAGCAGCGAAGGACAGGGGCACGGAAGCAATCAGCCCCAGCATTTT. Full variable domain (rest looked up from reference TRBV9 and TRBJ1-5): DSGVTQTPKHLITATGQRVTLRCSPRSGDLSVYWYQQSLDQGLQFLIQYYNGEERAKGNILERFSAQQFPDLHSELNLSSLELGDSALYFCASSEGQGHGSNQPQHFGDGTRLSIL.

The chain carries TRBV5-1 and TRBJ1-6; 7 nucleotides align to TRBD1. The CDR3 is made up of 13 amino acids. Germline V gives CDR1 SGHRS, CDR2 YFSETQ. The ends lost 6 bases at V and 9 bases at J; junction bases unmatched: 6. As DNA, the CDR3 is TGCGCCAGCAACCGGGACAGTGGTTCACCCCTCCACTTT. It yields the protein CASNRDSGSPLHF.

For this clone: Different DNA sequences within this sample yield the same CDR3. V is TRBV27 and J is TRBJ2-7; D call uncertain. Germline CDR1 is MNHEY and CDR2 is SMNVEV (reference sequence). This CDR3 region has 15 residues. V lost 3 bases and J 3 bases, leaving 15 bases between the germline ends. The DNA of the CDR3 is TGTGCCAGCAGTTTCTTGTCCGGAGATATCTACGAGCAGTACTTC. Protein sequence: CASSFLSGDIYEQYF.

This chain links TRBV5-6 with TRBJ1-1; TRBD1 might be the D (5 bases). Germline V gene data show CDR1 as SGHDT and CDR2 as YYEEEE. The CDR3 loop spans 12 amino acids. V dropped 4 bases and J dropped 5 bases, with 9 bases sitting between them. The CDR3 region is CASSRGVTEAFF. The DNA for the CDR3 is TGTGCCAGCAGCCGGGGGGTTACTGAAGCTTTCTTT.

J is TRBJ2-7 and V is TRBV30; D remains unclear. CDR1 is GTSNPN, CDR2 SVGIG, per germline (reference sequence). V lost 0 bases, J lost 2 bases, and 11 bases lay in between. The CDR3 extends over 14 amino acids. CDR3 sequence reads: CAWSVVPGTYEQYF. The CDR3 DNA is TGTGCCTGGAGTGTAGTGCCAGGAACCTACGAGCAGTACTTC.

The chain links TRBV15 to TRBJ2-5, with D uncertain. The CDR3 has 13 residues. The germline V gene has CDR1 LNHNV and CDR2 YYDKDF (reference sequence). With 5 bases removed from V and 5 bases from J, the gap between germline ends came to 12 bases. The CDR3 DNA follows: TGTGCCACCAGCTCGGGTTCGATTGAGACCCAGTACTTC. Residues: CATSSGSIETQYF.

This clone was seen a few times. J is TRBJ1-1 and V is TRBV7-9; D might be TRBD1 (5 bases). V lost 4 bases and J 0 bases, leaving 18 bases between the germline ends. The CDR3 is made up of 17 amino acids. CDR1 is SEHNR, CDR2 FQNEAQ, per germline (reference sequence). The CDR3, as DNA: TGTGCCAGCAGCTCAGTATTAACAGGTATCATGAACACTGAAGCTTTCTTT. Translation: CASSSVLTGIMNTEAFF.